The present T cell receptor (beta chain) was sequenced within a study of blood T cell repertoires in COVID-19. In the authors' methods: Quantification of nucleated cells was approximated via reference gene primer amplification. Using immunoSEQ multiplex PCR, the repertoire was profiled, and TCRdb retains in-frame clones only, with some absent. V, J and clone size were drawn from that table, and D and trimming were deduced from the DNA. The table shows approximately 70,000 clones, with 70% to 80% occurring only once. V gave up 3 bases and J gave up 3 bases; unmatched junction bases: 6. This CDR3 contains 15 residues. The germline V gene has CDR1 GTSNPN and CDR2 SVGIG (reference sequence).

The rearrangement joins TRBV30 to TRBJ2-1, with 9 bases lining up with TRBD2. The sequencing sample was made of peripheral blood. The TCR sequence derives from a man aged 55 to 70 with active or convalescent COVID-19. CDR3 sequence reads: CAWRVVAGVYNEQFF. CDR3 DNA sequence: TGTGCCTGGAGGGTAGTAGCGGGGGTCTACAATGAGCAGTTCTTC.